The 32 T cell receptor beta chains reported below all come from one sample, sequenced in a study of vaccination and CD4 T cells after COVID-19. As for treatment: approximately nine-day PBMC culture with coronavirus spike peptide pools or control peptides (ViraFEST assay). These receptors have no known antigen. The Oncomine TCR Beta short-read assay sequenced DNA from cultured CD4+ T cells. TCRdb recomputed calls from the PCR reads with MiXCR, one row per CDR3 protein. Found here are about 16,000 distinct CDR3 sequences, 57% of them singletons; the top ten hold approximately 9%. Sequenced input: CD4+ T cells from blood, cultured in vitro. The receptor source for this set is a human donor who had recovered from COVID-19.

CDR3 bases: TGTGCCAGCAAGCAACAGGGGGCCCATGGCTACACCTTC. Protein sequence: CASKQQGAHGYTF. The chain uses TRBV28 and TRBJ1-2; 9 nucleotides agree with TRBD1. The germline CDR1 and CDR2 sequences are MDHEN and SYDVKM. The CDR3 sequence is 13 residues long. J lost 6 bases, V lost 7 bases, and 6 bases had no gene match.

The chain joins TRBV6-1 to TRBJ2-3; D is possibly TRBD2 (6 bases). CDR1 is MNHNS, CDR2 SASEGT, per germline. The CDR3 runs to 14 residues. V dropped 6 bases and J dropped 1 base, with 11 bases sitting between them. Written as DNA, the CDR3 is TGTGCCAGCAGACGGGAGAAGGGCACAGATACGCAGTATTTT. It specifies CASRREKGTDTQYF.

This clonotype was recorded a few times. The chain carries TRBV2 and TRBJ2-3, with 8 nucleotides matching TRBD2. J was trimmed by 0 bases and V by 2 bases; bases with no gene match: 4. Germline CDR1 reads SNHLY; CDR2 reads FYNNEI. The length of the CDR3 is 16 residues. The CDR3 bases are TGTGCCAGCAGTGAATGGGCTAGCGGGAGCACAGATACGCAGTATTTT. Translated, it gives CASSEWASGSTDTQYF. Full variable domain (outside the CDR3, taken from reference TRBV2 and TRBJ2-3): EPEVTQTPSHQVTQMGQEVILRCVPISNHLYFYWYRQILGQKVEFLVSFYNNEISEKSEIFDDQFSVERPDGSNFTLKIRSTKLEDSAMYFCASSEWASGSTDTQYFGPGTRLTVL.

The V gene is TRBV15, the J gene TRBJ2-5; D uncertain. Deletions cut 0 bases from V and 8 bases from J, with 10 bases between. Germline V gene sequence: CDR1 LNHNV, CDR2 YYDKDF (reference sequence). The CDR3 length is 13 residues. The chain's CDR3 is CATSRDQISTQYF. For the CDR3, the DNA is TGTGCCACCAGCAGAGATCAAATTAGTACCCAGTACTTC.

The gene calls are TRBV30 and TRBJ2-3, with D possibly TRBD2 on 6 matching bases. CDR1 and CDR2 (germline): GTSNPN, SVGIG (reference sequence). Trimming left V 6 bases short and J 2 bases short, with 15 bases between. This CDR3 region has 14 residues. For the CDR3, the DNA is TGTGCCTGTGCCGGGACTGGACTCACAGATACGCAGTATTTT. Protein: CACAGTGLTDTQYF.

The V gene is TRBV10-2, the J gene TRBJ1-6; D might be TRBD1 (5 bases). V dropped 7 bases and J dropped 7 bases, with 11 bases sitting between them. The germline V gene has CDR1 WSHSY and CDR2 SAAADI. The CDR3 extends over 13 amino acids. For the CDR3, the DNA is TGCGCCAGCATCGCGACAGCCAATTCACCCCTCCACTTT. Translated, it gives CASIATANSPLHF.

The V and J genes are TRBV28 and TRBJ2-5, with D perhaps given as TRBD1 or TRBD2 (6 bases each). Germline-derived CDR1 and CDR2 are MDHEN and SYDVKM. CDR3 size: 12 residues. V was cut by 6 bases and J by 7 bases, with 12 bases left in between. The CDR3 DNA follows: TGTGCCAGCAGGAGGGGGGTAGGGACCCAGTACTTC. Its protein is CASRRGVGTQYF.

The gene calls are TRBV20-1 and TRBJ1-3, with D possibly TRBD1 on 6 matching bases. There are 15 residues in the CDR3. Per germline, CDR1 DFQATT and CDR2 SNEGSKA (reference sequence). V was clipped by 1 base and J by 0 bases, with 10 bases between them. CDR3: CSARATGASGNTIYF. The CDR3 coding sequence is TGCAGTGCTAGAGCGACAGGCGCCTCTGGAAACACCATATATTTT.

The rearrangement joins TRBV10-3 to TRBJ2-1; tentatively, D is TRBD1 (6 bases). Trimming cost V 11 bases and J 7 bases, with 15 bases left between them. Germline V gene lookup returns CDR1 ENHRY and CDR2 SYGVKD. The CDR3 is 12 residues long. CDR3 amino acids: CASRTASNEQFF. The CDR3, as DNA: TGTGCCTCACGGACAGCCTCGAATGAGCAGTTCTTC.

This sequence joins TRBV6-1 and TRBJ2-2, with 9 bases matching TRBD2. V dropped 9 bases and J dropped 6; count of bases not matched to a gene: 17. In germline, CDR1 is MNHNS, CDR2 SASEGT. CDR3 length: 17 amino acids. The CDR3, as DNA: TGTGCCAGTACCGGCCTAGCGGGAAAGACGGGGGCCGGGGAGCTGTTTTTT. Its protein is CASTGLAGKTGAGELFF.

The chain links TRBV28 to TRBJ2-5; D ambiguous. With 0 bases removed from V and 0 bases from J, the gap between germline ends came to 5 bases. Germline V gene data show CDR1 as MDHEN and CDR2 as SYDVKM. This CDR3 is 14 amino acids long. The DNA of the CDR3 is TGTGCCAGCAGTTTATGGGCGGACCAAGAGACCCAGTACTTC. It codes for CASSLWADQETQYF.

The chain couples TRBV27 to TRBJ2-2; D uncertain. The V and J ends lost 6 bases and 6 bases respectively, with 11 bases between them. This CDR3 comprises 13 residues. The germline V gene has CDR1 MNHEY and CDR2 SMNVEV (reference sequence). In DNA, the CDR3 is TGTGCCAGCAGCCGATTTATCGCCGGGGAGCTGTTTTTT. Residues: CASSRFIAGELFF.

The chain recombines TRBV6-1 with TRBJ1-2; the match to TRBD1 covers 8 bases. The ends lost 5 bases at V and 3 bases at J; junction bases unmatched: 8. Germline V lookup: CDR1 MNHNS, CDR2 SASEGT. There are 15 residues in the CDR3. The DNA for the CDR3 is TGTGCCAGCAGTATGACCCCGGACAGGGACTATGGCTACACCTTC. This gives the protein CASSMTPDRDYGYTF.

This clonotype has a single count. This CDR3 is CSAFPLGNELIQYF. In DNA, the CDR3 is TGCAGTGCTTTCCCCCTAGGAAACGAATTGATTCAGTATTTT. V is TRBV20-1 and J is TRBJ2-3; no firm D call. The CDR3 is 14 residues long. Trimming left V 5 bases short and J 12 bases short, with 24 bases between. The germline gives CDR1 DFQATT, CDR2 SNEGSKA (reference sequence).

The V gene is TRBV21-1, the J gene TRBJ2-2; TRBD1 reflects the table's D call only, with no check against the DNA. TRBV21-1 represents a pseudogene. The CDR3 is 17 residues long. CDR3 DNA: TGTGCCAGCAGCAAAGAGGAAGGACAGGGGGGAGTTGGGGAGCTGTTTTTT. It yields the protein CASSKEEGQGGVGELFF.

This clonotype was observed a single time. J is TRBJ2-3 and V is TRBV11-2; 7 nucleotides align to TRBD1. Trimming took 5 bases from V and 5 from J; bases not matched to a gene: 4. The CDR3 has 13 amino acids. Germline loops: CDR1 SGHAT, CDR2 FQNNGV. The CDR3 spells CASSPDREDTQYF. Here the CDR3 DNA reads TGTGCCAGCAGCCCCGACAGGGAAGATACGCAGTATTTT.

This clonotype was counted only a few times. The V call is TRBV5-1, the J call TRBJ2-7; D is unresolved. Trimming pared 4 bases from V and 0 bases from J, leaving 5 bases between. This CDR3 is built from 12 residues. The V gene's germline CDR1 is SGHRS and CDR2 YFSETQ. The CDR3, as DNA: TGCGCCAGCAGCGGAAGCTCCTACGAGCAGTACTTC. Its translation is CASSGSSYEQYF.

The chain joins TRBV12-3 or TRBV12-4 to TRBJ2-1; tentative D call: TRBD1 (6 bases). This CDR3 is 13 amino acids long. Trimming stripped 6 bases from V and 5 bases from J, with 11 bases between. The CDR3 DNA is TGTGCCAGCAGCGACAGGAATAACAATGAGCAGTTCTTC. It codes for CASSDRNNNEQFF.

The chain employs TRBV27 and TRBJ1-2; D perhaps matches TRBD1 (6 bases). The length of the CDR3 is 16 residues. V was trimmed by 6 bases and J by 2 bases, leaving 19 bases between them. Germline V gene sequence: CDR1 MNHEY, CDR2 SMNVEV (reference sequence). CDR3 bases: TGTGCCAGCAGACGGGGGGGCAGTCAACTAAACTATGGCTACACCTTC. Protein product: CASRRGGSQLNYGYTF.

The chain uses TRBV27 and TRBJ1-3; TRBD1 matches 9 bases. The length of the CDR3 is 18 residues. CDR1 and CDR2 from the germline V gene are MNHEY and SMNVEV (reference sequence). Trimming at V came to 5 bases and at J to 0 bases, leaving 11 bases not matched to a gene. The CDR3 coding sequence is TGTGCCAGCAGTAGTGGGGACGGGACAGGGAGCTCTGGAAACACCATATATTTT. It is translated as CASSSGDGTGSSGNTIYF.

Turning to this clonotype: This may be a read error, as it is one base from a much larger clone. This rearrangement joins TRBV2 to TRBJ2-7; D perhaps matches TRBD1 (6 bases). Germline CDR1 reads SNHLY; CDR2 reads FYNNEI. The V and J ends lost 8 bases and 5 bases respectively, with 13 bases between them. The CDR3 has 12 residues. The CDR3 coding sequence is TGTGCCAGCGGACAGTTAACCGACGAGCAGTACTTC. Protein product: CASGQLTDEQYF.

The chain links TRBV12-3 or TRBV12-4 to TRBJ1-5; 10 nucleotides agree with TRBD1. This CDR3 has 14 amino acids. J lost 9 bases, V lost 4 bases, and 6 bases had no gene match. CDR3 coding DNA: TGTGCCAGCAGTTCCGGACAGGGGGAACGGCCCCAGCATTTT. Protein sequence: CASSSGQGERPQHF.

This chain connects TRBV7-9 to TRBJ2-1; D might be TRBD2 (7 bases). The CDR3 runs 15 residues. The germline V and J ends were trimmed by 3 bases and 7 bases, with 16 bases remaining between them. Germline CDR1 is SEHNR and CDR2 is FQNEAQ (reference sequence). CDR3 protein: CASSLILGGTNEQFF. The CDR3 DNA sequence: TGTGCCAGCAGCTTGATCCTGGGGGGGACAAATGAGCAGTTCTTC.

The chain joins TRBV2 to TRBJ1-2; TRBD1 aligns across 9 bases. Trimming at V came to 4 bases and at J to 5 bases, leaving 11 bases not matched to a gene. In germline, CDR1 is SNHLY, CDR2 FYNNEI. The CDR3 is 16 amino acids. The CDR3 DNA reads as TGTGCCAGCAGTGGGGAAACAGGGGGCATTCTGTATGGCTACACCTTC. This sequence encodes CASSGETGGILYGYTF. Drawing the rest from reference TRBV2 and TRBJ1-2, the complete variable domain is EPEVTQTPSHQVTQMGQEVILRCVPISNHLYFYWYRQILGQKVEFLVSFYNNEISEKSEIFDDQFSVERPDGSNFTLKIRSTKLEDSAMYFCASSGETGGILYGYTFGSGTRLTVV.

The chain carries TRBV6-5 and TRBJ1-5, with D possibly TRBD1 on 6 matching bases. The V and J ends lost 0 bases and 7 bases respectively, with 19 bases between them. The CDR3 is made up of 17 amino acids. Germline V gene sequence: CDR1 MNHEY, CDR2 SVGAGI. The CDR3 is CASSYSGWDMRTQPQHF. As DNA, the CDR3 is TGTGCCAGCAGTTACTCGGGTTGGGACATGCGGACCCAGCCCCAGCATTTT.

The table lists this clonotype with a few counts. V usage is TRBV7-3 and J usage is TRBJ2-1, with 7 bases matching TRBD2. Germline CDR1 is SGHTA and CDR2 is FQGTGA. The CDR3 totals 15 residues. Trimming took 4 bases from V and 0 from J; bases not matched to a gene: 3. The CDR3 spells CASSWGGSSYNEQFF. CDR3 sequence (DNA): TGTGCCAGCAGCTGGGGGGGGAGCTCCTACAATGAGCAGTTCTTC. Full variable domain (outside the CDR3, taken from reference TRBV7-3 and TRBJ2-1): GAGVSQTPSNKVTEKGKYVELRCDPISGHTALYWYRQSLGQGPEFLIYFQGTGAADDSGLPNDRFFAVRPEGSVSTLKIQRTERGDSAVYLCASSWGGSSYNEQFFGPGTRLTVL.

This sequence joins TRBV19 and TRBJ2-7; weak D call: TRBD1 (5 bases). The CDR3 consists of 15 residues. With 0 bases removed from V and 1 base from J, the gap between germline ends came to 10 bases. Germline assignment: CDR1 LNHDA and CDR2 SQIVND (reference sequence). The CDR3 bases are TGTGCCAGTAGTATAGATCTTACAGGATCCTACGAGCAGTACTTC. It is translated as CASSIDLTGSYEQYF.

The rearrangement links TRBV20-1 to TRBJ2-7; TRBD1 might be the D (5 bases). The CDR3 spans 13 residues. Between the trimmed V and J ends, which lost 3 bases and 3 bases, there was a span of 12 bases. Germline values: CDR1 DFQATT, CDR2 SNEGSKA (reference sequence). CDR3: CSARAYQGYEQYF. DNA of the CDR3: TGCAGTGCTAGGGCTTATCAGGGCTACGAGCAGTACTTC.

The chain employs TRBV7-8 and TRBJ2-1, with 13 bases aligning to TRBD2. In germline, CDR1 is SGHVS, CDR2 FQNEAQ. V shed 3 bases and J 9 bases; nucleotides not matched to a gene: 8. This CDR3 is 16 amino acids long. CDR3: CASSFGTSGTKGEQFF. CDR3 nucleotides: TGTGCCAGCAGCTTTGGGACTAGCGGGACTAAAGGTGAGCAGTTCTTC.

This chain joins TRBV6-2 or TRBV6-3 and TRBJ2-3, with 9 bases fitting TRBD1. The length of the CDR3 is 15 residues. Per germline, CDR1 MNHEY and CDR2 SVGEGT. Losses at the gene ends were 4 bases for V and 1 base for J; bases not matched to a gene: 3. CDR3 sequence (DNA): TGTGCCAGCAGTTCCTGGACAGGGGGCACAGATACGCAGTATTTT. It encodes CASSSWTGGTDTQYF.

In its sample, this clonotype was seen a few times. The CDR3 nucleotides read TGTGCCAGCAGTCCCTGGACAGGGGACACCGGGGAGCTGTTTTTT. This codes for CASSPWTGDTGELFF. The chain joins TRBV27 to TRBJ2-2; 9 bases line up with TRBD1. The V and J ends lost 5 bases and 3 bases, in that order; junction bases with no gene match: 4. The CDR3 is 15 amino acids. The germline V gene encodes CDR1 MNHEY and CDR2 SMNVEV (reference sequence).

This clonotype was observed a handful of times. V usage is TRBV7-9 and J usage is TRBJ1-1, with a possible D match to TRBD1 (6 bases). Germline loops: CDR1 SEHNR, CDR2 FQNEAQ (reference sequence). CDR3 size: 16 residues. The V end was cut by 5 bases, the J end by 0 bases, with 16 bases between. The CDR3 loop is CASSAPGQPMNTEAFF. DNA for the CDR3: TGTGCCAGCAGCGCGCCGGGACAACCCATGAACACTGAAGCTTTCTTT.